This T cell receptor (beta chain) was identified in a study of CD8 T cells in Susac syndrome. The authors reverse transcribed roughly 0.5 to 1 ug RNA with random hexamers. Via MiXCR, TCRdb re-called the immunoSEQ multiplex PCR reads, giving one row per CDR3 protein. The sample yields about 180,000 distinct CDR3 sequences, approximately 94% seen once. It was negative isolation that provided the CD8+ and CD4+ T cells, whereas TEMRA cells were enriched by FACS. The germline gives CDR1 SGHAT, CDR2 FQNNGV. V lost 5 bases and J lost 8, with 7 bases in between. CDR3 length: 11 residues. This clonotype has a single count.

The TCR sequence derives from a human donor with multiple sclerosis. The V and J genes are TRBV11-2 and TRBJ1-3; D gene ambiguous. The material sequenced was CD4+ T cells from PBMCs. The CDR3: CASSPRDTIYF. For the CDR3, the DNA is TGTGCCAGCAGCCCACGGGACACCATATATTTT.